This T cell receptor (beta chain) came from a study of blood T cell repertoires in COVID-19. With 0 bases removed from V and 3 bases from J, the gap between germline ends came to 11 bases. This CDR3 has 15 residues. From germline, CDR1 is SGHTA and CDR2 FQGNSA. TCRdb keeps only in-frame clones here, not all; method: immunoSEQ multiplex PCR. The data hold roughly 180,000 clones, with about 81% observed a single time. The receptor comes from a woman aged 80 or over with COVID-19, enrolled during active disease. The V call is TRBV7-2, the J call TRBJ2-5, with D possibly being TRBD2 (6 bases). Sequencing used peripheral blood. The CDR3 DNA reads as TGTGCCAGCAGCTTAGCGGGAGGAAGGGAAGAGACCCAGTACTTC. Translation gives CASSLAGGREETQYF.